This record covers a single TCR beta chain. The antigen is undetermined. This PCR relied on a set of 60 Vbeta primers and 13 Jbeta primers. Generated by immunoSEQ multiplex PCR, the TCRdb table keeps only in-frame clones and is missing some. The profile shows under 250,000 clones, around 81% of them singletons. The ends were cut back, 8 bases at V and 2 bases at J, with 22 bases in the middle. Germline CDR1 and CDR2: MGHDK and SYGVNS. This CDR3 has 17 amino acids. These data belong to a study of cytomegalovirus exposure and HLA in healthy donors. Study observations and caveats: TCR beta V segments were, for the most part, productive about 87% or about 30% of the time in an earlier analysis.

The sequence came from a woman aged 45-60 years in good health and CMV-seropositive. What was sequenced was PBMCs. The V and J genes are TRBV25-1 and TRBJ2-1; D is possibly TRBD2 (5 bases). The DNA of the CDR3 is TGTGCCAGCCCTAAATGTCGCAAGGTCGGGGCCTACAATGAGCAGTTCTTC. This codes for CASPKCRKVGAYNEQFF.